This record concerns one T cell receptor (beta chain) sequence. The antigen remains undetermined. A universal primer binding site was introduced by template switching. The final cDNA contained unique molecular identifiers. TCRdb processed the 5' RACE reads anew with MiXCR; each CDR3 protein has one entry. Of about 1.7 million distinct CDR3 sequences in the sample, less than 35% are singletons; the top ten hold 0.27%. This specimen belongs to a study of identical twins. General study findings and limits: Abundant beta clonotypes from cord blood had fewer insertions, unlike memory repertoires, which showed none. Sequences that were out-of-frame, alpha and twin-shared displayed an excess of low generation probability.

The ends were cut back, 4 bases at V and 6 bases at J, with 12 bases in the middle. The CDR3 is 13 residues long. Looked up from germline, CDR1 is SGHRS and CDR2 is YFSETQ. The chain carries TRBV5-1 and TRBJ2-3, with D unresolved. The source is a newborn girl in good health. Sequenced sample: cord blood. The CDR3 region has the DNA TGCGCCAGCAGCCCTATCGGTGTGGATACGCAGTATTTT. This sequence encodes CASSPIGVDTQYF.